This T cell receptor beta chain was captured in a study of beta chain features in type 1 diabetes. Purity above 95% was achieved in all sorted populations. This clone was counted only a few times. Germline CDR1 reads DFQATT; CDR2 reads SNEGSKA (reference sequence). The CDR3 sequence is 11 residues long. The sequenced template was cDNA made from the entire isolated RNA. Sequenced by immunoSEQ multiplex PCR; TCRdb stores in-frame clones only, minus some. The sample lists some 410,000 clones, roughly 10% occurring once. The chain recombines TRBV20-1 with TRBJ2-7; possibly TRBD2 for D (5 bases). Sequenced input: naive CD4+ T cells from blood. This receptor was obtained from a woman aged 18-29 years in good health. The CDR3 DNA sequence: TGCAGTGCTAGAGATGGGAGTGGAGACCGCGTC. Translation: CSARDGSGDRV.